The next 32 T cell receptor beta chains were all read from a single sample in a study of CD8 T cells in ankylosing spondylitis. TCRdb ran MiXCR on the 5' RACE reads and lists one entry per CDR3 protein. Of approximately 200,000 distinct CDR3 sequences listed, around 13% are singletons. Source material: blood, either unsorted or a sorted T cell fraction (not recorded which). Source of these receptors: a male donor with ankylosing spondylitis or in good health (not recorded which).

V usage is TRBV4-1 and J usage is TRBJ1-1; D is perhaps TRBD1 (5 bases). The ends were cut back, 6 bases at V and 3 bases at J, with 14 bases in the middle. CDR3 length: 14 amino acids. Per germline, CDR1 MGHRA and CDR2 YSYEKL. The CDR3 DNA reads TGCGCCAGCAGGGGGAGAGGGGCGGACACTGAAGCTTTCTTT. Protein sequence: CASRGRGADTEAFF.

This chain joins TRBV27 and TRBJ2-1; the D gene is possibly TRBD1 (6 bases). Between the trimmed V and J ends, which lost 5 bases and 10 bases, there was a span of 21 bases. The CDR3 consists of 15 residues. Germline V gene lookup returns CDR1 MNHEY and CDR2 SMNVEV (reference sequence). CDR3 bases: TGTGCCAGCAGTCAATTGGACCCGATGAGGGGGGAGCAGTTCTTC. Translation: CASSQLDPMRGEQFF.

This clonotype was seen once. J is TRBJ2-1 and V is TRBV13, with D possibly matching TRBD2 (6 bases). V was shortened by 2 bases and J by 4 bases, with 12 bases between the two germline ends. Germline CDR1 PRHDT, CDR2 FYEKMQ (reference sequence). The CDR3 has 15 amino acids. In DNA form, the CDR3 reads TGTGCCAGCAGCTTAATGGTAGCGGCTTACAATGAGCAGTTCTTC. Translation gives CASSLMVAAYNEQFF.

The chain recombines TRBV27 with TRBJ2-7; 10 bases agree with TRBD1. Germline CDR1 is MNHEY and CDR2 is SMNVEV (reference sequence). Losses at the gene ends were 2 bases for V and 5 bases for J; bases not matched to a gene: 6. This CDR3 is built from 15 residues. The CDR3 nucleotides are TGTGCCAGCAGTTTACGGGACAGGGGTTACCACGAGCAGTACTTC. As protein: CASSLRDRGYHEQYF.

The V call is TRBV30, the J call TRBJ2-7, with D possibly matching TRBD1 (6 bases). Germline V gene lookup returns CDR1 GTSNPN and CDR2 SVGIG (reference sequence). Trimming removed 2 bases at V and 6 bases at J, with 14 bases between. The CDR3 totals 13 residues. CDR3 DNA: TGTGCCTGGAGTCAGGGGAATGTAGGCGAGCAGTACTTC. Residues: CAWSQGNVGEQYF.

The CDR3 spells CASSLVGGKRDEQFF. The CDR3 DNA sequence: TGTGCCAGCAGCTTGGTTGGCGGAAAACGGGATGAGCAGTTCTTC. The rearrangement uses TRBV5-6 and TRBJ2-1; D unresolved. Germline loops: CDR1 SGHDT, CDR2 YYEEEE. Trimming removed 0 bases at V and 8 bases at J, with 15 bases between. The CDR3 is 15 residues long.

The chain couples TRBV14 to TRBJ1-1, with D possibly matching TRBD1 (6 bases). Germline V lookup: CDR1 SGHDN, CDR2 FVKESK. The CDR3 loop spans 17 amino acids. V was cut by 4 bases and J by 5 bases, with 23 bases left in between. The CDR3 region is CASSPGGWGHSGTEAFF. The CDR3 DNA is TGTGCCAGCAGCCCGGGGGGGTGGGGGCATTCGGGAACTGAAGCTTTCTTT.

This clonotype was detected only a few times. This chain connects TRBV29-1 to TRBJ2-5; 7 positions match TRBD1. Germline CDR1 reads SQVTM; CDR2 reads ANQGSEA. CDR3 length equals 14 residues. V gave up 4 bases and J gave up 5 bases; unmatched junction bases: 10. The chain's CDR3 is CSVGKTGRAETQYF. CDR3 bases: TGCAGCGTTGGAAAGACAGGGCGGGCCGAGACCCAGTACTTC.

This clonotype was observed a few times. The chain is built from TRBV27 and TRBJ2-3; 9 positions agree with TRBD1. The CDR3 has 19 residues. The trim removed 1 base at V and 0 bases at J, leaving 11 bases unmatched. Per germline, CDR1 MNHEY and CDR2 SMNVEV (reference sequence). The CDR3 region has the DNA TGTGCCAGCAGTTTATGGCCCTCCCGGGGGACAGGGAGCACAGATACGCAGTATTTT. Its translation is CASSLWPSRGTGSTDTQYF.

This clonotype was found a few times. V gene TRBV15 combines with J gene TRBJ2-5, with D possibly TRBD2 on 6 matching bases. V was cut by 0 bases and J by 5 bases, with 13 bases left in between. The CDR3 contains 15 residues. Germline CDR1 reads LNHNV; CDR2 reads YYDKDF (reference sequence). The chain's CDR3 is CATSRDRGSPETQYF. CDR3 bases: TGTGCCACCAGCAGAGATCGGGGGAGCCCCGAGACCCAGTACTTC.

The J gene is TRBJ1-5, the V gene TRBV4-2, with 8 bases matching TRBD1. This CDR3 spans 17 amino acids. The germline V gene encodes CDR1 LGHNA and CDR2 YNFKEQ. V lost 0 bases and J lost 0; bases outside the gene matches: 4. CDR3 sequence (DNA): TGTGCCAGCAGCCAAGAGGACAGGGTCTATAGCAATCAGCCCCAGCATTTT. This gives the protein CASSQEDRVYSNQPQHF.

This chain joins TRBV5-1 and TRBJ1-4; TRBD1 matches 7 bases. The CDR3 totals 13 residues. V shed 4 bases and J 7 bases; nucleotides not matched to a gene: 4. Germline V gene data show CDR1 as SGHRS and CDR2 as YFSETQ. CDR3 sequence (DNA): TGCGCCAGCAGCGGGGACAGTGGTGAAAAACTGTTTTTT. It codes for CASSGDSGEKLFF.

This clonotype was found many times. The chain carries TRBV12-3 or TRBV12-4 and TRBJ2-3, with D hard to call. The V and J ends lost 0 bases and 1 base respectively, with 5 bases between them. The CDR3 has 14 residues. The DNA for the CDR3 is TGTGCCAGCAGTTTAGCCCCGCGCACAGATACGCAGTATTTT. Its protein is CASSLAPRTDTQYF.

The V gene is TRBV30, the J gene TRBJ2-3; no clear D gene. The CDR3 has 13 residues. The V end lost 2 bases, the J end lost 2 bases, and 8 bases lay between the germline ends. The germline gives CDR1 GTSNPN, CDR2 SVGIG (reference sequence). The CDR3 nucleotides read TGTGCCTGGAGTTACGGGTACACAGATACGCAGTATTTT. Translating it yields CAWSYGYTDTQYF.

This clonotype was picked up a small number of times. V is TRBV5-5 and J is TRBJ2-7; unclear D gene. The CDR3 is 16 amino acids. V lost 4 bases and J 0 bases, leaving 17 bases between the germline ends. Germline V gene data show CDR1 as SGHKS and CDR2 as YYEKEE (reference sequence). CDR3 sequence reads: CASSVFIGPSSYEQYF. The CDR3 DNA follows: TGTGCCAGCAGCGTTTTTATAGGGCCAAGCTCCTACGAGCAGTACTTC.

The sample holds one count of this clonotype. The chain joins TRBV11-2 to TRBJ2-7; no firm D call. This CDR3 is built from 13 residues. Trimming cost V 2 bases and J 4 bases, with 9 bases left between them. Looked up from germline, CDR1 is SGHAT and CDR2 is FQNNGV. The chain's CDR3 is CASSLWARYEQYF. The CDR3 coding sequence is TGTGCCAGCAGCTTATGGGCGAGGTACGAGCAGTACTTC. Complete variable domain (other parts from reference TRBV11-2 and TRBJ2-7): EAGVAQSPRYKIIEKRQSVAFWCNPISGHATLYWYQQILGQGPKLLIQFQNNGVVDDSQLPKDRFSAERLKGVDSTLKIQPAKLEDSAVYLCASSLWARYEQYFGPGTRLTVT.

This chain joins TRBV4-2 and TRBJ1-1; TRBD1 might be the D (6 bases). Per the germline V gene, CDR1 is LGHNA and CDR2 is YNFKEQ. V lost 3 bases to trimming and J lost 7 bases, with 15 bases between them. The CDR3 covers 14 residues. This CDR3 is CASSQGTLFVEAFF. DNA of the CDR3: TGTGCCAGCAGCCAGGGGACACTCTTCGTTGAAGCTTTCTTT.

J is TRBJ2-1 and V is TRBV5-1, with 9 bases that match TRBD2. CDR3 length equals 14 residues. Germline V gives CDR1 SGHRS, CDR2 YFSETQ. Trimming removed 1 base from V and 5 bases from J; junction bases left unmatched: 1. The CDR3 DNA sequence: TGCGCCAGCAGCTTGCCTAGCGGGGACAATGAGCAGTTCTTC. This sequence encodes CASSLPSGDNEQFF.

This clonotype has ten or more counts. V and J are TRBV18 and TRBJ1-1, with D uncertain. CDR1 and CDR2 from the germline V gene are KGHSH and LQKENI. With 3 bases removed from V and 0 bases from J, the gap between germline ends came to 11 bases. CDR3 length equals 15 residues. The CDR3 sequence is CASSPQVPMNTEAFF. DNA of the CDR3: TGTGCCAGCTCACCCCAGGTCCCCATGAACACTGAAGCTTTCTTT.

This chain connects TRBV19 to TRBJ2-1; 7 bases match TRBD2. V was clipped by 1 base and J by 2 bases; unmatched bases: 2. The CDR3 is made up of 15 amino acids. The germline CDR1 and CDR2 sequences are LNHDA and SQIVND (reference sequence). CDR3 bases: TGTGCCAGTAGTATAGGTAGCGGGCCCTACAATGAGCAGTTCTTC. It codes for CASSIGSGPYNEQFF.

This clonotype showed up just a few times. The chain carries TRBV7-9 and TRBJ2-7, with D perhaps assigned TRBD1 or TRBD2 (6 bases each). V was trimmed by 0 bases and J by 6 bases, leaving 9 bases between them. In germline, CDR1 is SEHNR, CDR2 FQNEAQ (reference sequence). The CDR3 extends over 13 amino acids. CDR3 amino acids: CASSLAGGGEQYF. DNA of the CDR3: TGTGCCAGCAGCTTAGCGGGGGGCGGCGAGCAGTACTTC.

This clonotype has just a few counts. The chain links TRBV3-1 to TRBJ2-3; 15 nucleotides line up with TRBD2. Germline V CDR1 and CDR2: LGHDT, YNNKEL (reference sequence). V shed 3 bases, J shed 3 bases, and the junction held 4 bases outside the gene matches. The length of the CDR3 is 17 residues. DNA of the CDR3: TGTGCCAGCAGCCATGGGACTAGCGGGGGGTGGACAGATACGCAGTATTTT. Residues: CASSHGTSGGWTDTQYF.

This chain links TRBV13 with TRBJ2-1, with TRBD2 identical over 10 bases. V gave up 7 bases and J gave up 3 bases; unmatched junction bases: 6. The CDR3 contains 15 residues. Germline CDR1 and CDR2: PRHDT and FYEKMQ (reference sequence). This CDR3 is CASTNIAGGYNEQFF. CDR3 coding DNA: TGTGCCAGCACCAACATAGCGGGGGGCTACAATGAGCAGTTCTTC.

This rearrangement joins TRBV5-1 to TRBJ1-1; TRBD1 aligns across 7 bases. The V gene's germline CDR1 is SGHRS and CDR2 YFSETQ. CDR3 length: 17 amino acids. Trimming cost V 4 bases and J 3 bases; bases outside gene matches: 15. The CDR3 nucleotides are TGCGCCAGCAGCCAGGGAACAGGGGAGTATAGTTACACTGAAGCTTTCTTT. The encoded protein is CASSQGTGEYSYTEAFF.

This chain links TRBV5-6 with TRBJ2-3, with 9 positions matching TRBD1. Per germline, CDR1 SGHDT and CDR2 YYEEEE. This CDR3 is 17 amino acids long. Trimming at V came to 4 bases and at J to 4 bases, leaving 13 bases not matched to a gene. The CDR3 sequence is CASSVNAGQGVADTQYF. CDR3 in DNA: TGTGCCAGCAGCGTCAACGCGGGACAGGGTGTTGCAGATACGCAGTATTTT. The variable domain in full, completed from reference TRBV5-6 and TRBJ2-3, reads DAGVTQSPTHLIKTRGQQVTLRCSPKSGHDTVSWYQQALGQGPQFIFQYYEEEERQRGNFPDRFSGHQFPNYSSELNVNALLLGDSALYLCASSVNAGQGVADTQYFGPGTRLTVL.

This clonotype was counted only a few times. The chain has TRBV19 and TRBJ2-1; D call uncertain. This CDR3 region has 12 residues. Germline CDR1 reads LNHDA; CDR2 reads SQIVND (reference sequence). V was trimmed by 2 bases and J by 9 bases, leaving 8 bases between them. CDR3 in DNA: TGTGCCAGTAGTATACAAGGCACTGAGCAGTTCTTC. It codes for CASSIQGTEQFF.

V usage is TRBV4-1 and J usage is TRBJ1-1; 7 positions match TRBD1. There are 14 residues in the CDR3. Trimming removed 2 bases from V and 0 bases from J; junction bases left unmatched: 0. Germline loops: CDR1 MGHRA, CDR2 YSYEKL. CDR3 nucleotide sequence: TGCGCCAGCAGCCAACAGGGGGTGAACACTGAAGCTTTCTTT. It codes for CASSQQGVNTEAFF.

This clonotype came up a few times. The chain joins TRBV7-9 to TRBJ2-2, with TRBD1 matching over 7 bases. Per germline, CDR1 SEHNR and CDR2 FQNEAQ (reference sequence). Germline trimming cut 4 bases from V and 5 bases from J; bases unmatched to any gene: 7. The CDR3 spans 15 residues. CDR3 nucleotide sequence: TGTGCCAGCAGCTCACCAGACAGGGAGACCGGGGAGCTGTTTTTT. Translating gives CASSSPDRETGELFF.

This clonotype was counted only a few times. This chain links TRBV12-3 or TRBV12-4 with TRBJ2-2, with a weak D call TRBD2 (5 bases). V was shortened by 6 bases and J by 7 bases, with 15 bases between the two germline ends. The CDR3 consists of 14 residues. CDR3 residues: CASSLSAMGGELFF. The CDR3 region has the DNA TGTGCCAGCAGCCTTAGCGCGATGGGCGGGGAGCTGTTTTTT.

CDR3 amino acids: CASSYDSRFTDTQYF. For the CDR3, the DNA is TGTGCCAGCAGTTACGACTCCAGATTCACAGATACGCAGTATTTT. J is TRBJ2-3 and V is TRBV6-5; D ambiguous. The V gene's germline CDR1 is MNHEY and CDR2 SVGAGI. This CDR3 spans 15 amino acids. Trimming took off 2 bases at V and 2 bases at J, with 11 bases between the two ends.

The rearrangement links TRBV5-6 to TRBJ2-7; D remains unclear. The CDR3 has 17 residues. CDR1 is SGHDT and CDR2 is YYEEEE in the germline V gene. V dropped 3 bases and J dropped 6 bases, with 25 bases sitting between them. The CDR3, as DNA: TGTGCCAGCAGCTCAGACTCTCCCCTTGAGGAGCGTGGCGAGCAGTACTTC. Amino acids: CASSSDSPLEERGEQYF.

This chain connects TRBV4-1 to TRBJ2-4; D not resolved. Germline loops: CDR1 MGHRA, CDR2 YSYEKL. V lost 0 bases, J lost 0 bases, and 12 bases lay in between. The CDR3 totals 17 residues. CDR3 in DNA: TGCGCCAGCAGCCAAGATGAGACACGAGGAGCCAAAAACATTCAGTACTTC. Amino acid sequence: CASSQDETRGAKNIQYF.